This T cell receptor beta chain was profiled in a study of T cells in localized non-small cell lung cancer. Study-level findings and limits: Greater blood T cell density accompanied longer overall survival.

Produced via immunoSEQ multiplex PCR; TCRdb's table is partial and in-frame only. The table has 45,000 to 55,000 clones, roughly 90% seen once. Germline CDR1 is MDHEN and CDR2 is SYDVKM. The CDR3 has 15 residues. V gave up 5 bases and J gave up 6 bases; unmatched junction bases: 12. Concerning this clone: As yet, its antigen is unknown.

This rearrangement joins TRBV28 to TRBJ1-1, with TRBD1 identical over 7 bases. The TCR originated in a male donor older than 55 with stage III squamous cell lung carcinoma. The sequences come from peripheral blood, collected before any cancer treatment. CDR3 protein: CASSPGQAQRAEAFF. In DNA form, the CDR3 reads TGTGCCAGCAGTCCCGGACAGGCGCAACGGGCTGAAGCTTTCTTT.